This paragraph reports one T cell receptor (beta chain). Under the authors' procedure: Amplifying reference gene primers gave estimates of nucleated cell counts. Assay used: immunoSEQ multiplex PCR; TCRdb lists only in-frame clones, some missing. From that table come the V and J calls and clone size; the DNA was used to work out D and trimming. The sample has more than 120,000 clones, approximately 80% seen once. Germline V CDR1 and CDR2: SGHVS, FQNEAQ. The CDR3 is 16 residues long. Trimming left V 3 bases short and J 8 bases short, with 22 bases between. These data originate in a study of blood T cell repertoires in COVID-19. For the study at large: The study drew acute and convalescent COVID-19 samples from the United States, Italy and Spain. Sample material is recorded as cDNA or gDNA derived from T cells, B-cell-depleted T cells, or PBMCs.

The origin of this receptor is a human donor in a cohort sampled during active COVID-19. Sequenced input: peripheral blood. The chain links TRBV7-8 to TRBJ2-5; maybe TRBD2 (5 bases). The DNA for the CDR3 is TGTGCCAGCAGCTTTACCCAATCTCCAGCGGTTGACACCCAGTACTTC. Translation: CASSFTQSPAVDTQYF.